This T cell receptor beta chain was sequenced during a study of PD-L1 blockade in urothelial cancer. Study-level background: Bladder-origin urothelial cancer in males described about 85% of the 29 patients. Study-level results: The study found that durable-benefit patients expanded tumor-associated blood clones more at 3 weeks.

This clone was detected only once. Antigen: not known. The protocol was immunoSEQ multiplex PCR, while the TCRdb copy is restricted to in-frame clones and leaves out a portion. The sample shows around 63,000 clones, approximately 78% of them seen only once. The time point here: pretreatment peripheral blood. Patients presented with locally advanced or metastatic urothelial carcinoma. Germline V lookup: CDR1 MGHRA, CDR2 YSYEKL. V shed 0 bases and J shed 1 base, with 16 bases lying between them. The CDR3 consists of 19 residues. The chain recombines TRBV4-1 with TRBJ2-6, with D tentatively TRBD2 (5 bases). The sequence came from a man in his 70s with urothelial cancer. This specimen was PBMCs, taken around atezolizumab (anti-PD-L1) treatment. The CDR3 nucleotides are TGCGCCAGCAGCCAAGATAAGGGTAGCGCAAATTCTGGGGCCAACGTCCTGACTTTC. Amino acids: CASSQDKGSANSGANVLTF.